The rows below give T cell receptor beta chains drawn from one sample of a study of cytomegalovirus exposure and HLA in healthy donors. Sequencing used immunoSEQ multiplex PCR; TCRdb keeps in-frame clones, though not all of them. In the table there are some 170,000 clones, approximately 80% of which are singletons. The sample comprised PBMCs. Receptor source: a woman aged 25 to 39 in good health and CMV-seronegative. Each CDR3 is given with its conserved first and last residue. D genes are given only for firm matches. The size entry is marked missing in some rows and otherwise reads once, few, many or a size class.

J: TRBJ2-7
size: NA
D: NA
V: TRBV6-5
CDR3: CASSRDLTSQYF
DNA: TGTGCCAGCAGCAGGGATCTTACGAGTCAGTACTTC

J: TRBJ2-7
size: NA
D: NA
V: TRBV2
CDR3: CASSGDGTYEQYF
DNA: TGTGCCAGCAGCGGAGATGGAACCTACGAGCAGTACTTC

J: TRBJ1-3
size: NA
D: TRBD1
V: TRBV4-1
CDR3: CASSQDLVGQGFGNTIYF
DNA: TGCGCCAGCAGCCAAGACCTTGTGGGACAGGGTTTCGGAAACACCATATATTTT

J: TRBJ1-5
size: NA
D: TRBD1
V: TRBV6-1
CDR3: CASTEGQGGQPQHF
DNA: TGTGCCAGCACCGAGGGACAGGGGGGACAGCCCCAGCATTTT

J: TRBJ2-7
size: NA
D: NA
V: TRBV19
CDR3: CASSIGAQAGAFEQYF
DNA: TGTGCCAGTAGTATAGGGGCGCAGGCGGGGGCCTTTGAGCAGTACTTC

J: TRBJ1-2
size: once
D: NA
V: TRBV20-1
CDR3: CSSGQIYGYTF
DNA: TGCAGTTCCGGACAGATCTATGGCTACACCTTC

J: TRBJ2-7
size: NA
D: TRBD2
V: TRBV28
CDR3: CASSLGSETSGTYEQYF
DNA: TGTGCCAGCAGTTTAGGCTCCGAGACTAGCGGGACCTACGAGCAGTACTTC

J: TRBJ1-3
size: NA
D: NA
V: TRBV6-1
CDR3: CASSDRQGSSGNTIYF
DNA: TGTGCCAGCAGTGATCGGCAGGGGTCGTCTGGAAACACCATATATTTT

J: TRBJ2-2
size: NA
D: NA
V: TRBV4-1
CDR3: CASSQYISAGAATGELFF
DNA: TGCGCCAGCAGCCAGTATATCAGCGCGGGGGCCGCCACCGGGGAGCTGTTTTTT

J: TRBJ2-5
size: NA
D: TRBD2
V: TRBV28
CDR3: CAGQRGGRETQYF
DNA: TGTGCCGGCCAGCGGGGGGGCCGCGAGACCCAGTACTTC

J: TRBJ2-5
size: once
D: NA
V: TRBV6-5
CDR3: CASSYSAGETQYF
DNA: TGTGCCAGCAGTTACTCGGCCGGGGAGACCCAGTACTTC

J: TRBJ2-5
size: NA
D: TRBD2
V: TRBV13
CDR3: CASSRGDLETQYF
DNA: TGTGCCAGCAGCCGGGGGGATTTGGAGACCCAGTACTTC

J: TRBJ2-6
size: once
D: NA
V: TRBV30
CDR3: CACGTGTGANVLTF
DNA: TGTGCCTGCGGAACAGGGACTGGGGCCAACGTCCTGACTTTC

J: TRBJ2-3
size: NA
D: NA
V: TRBV5-1
CDR3: CASSLQGTTDTQYF
DNA: TGCGCCAGCAGCTTACAGGGTACCACAGATACGCAGTATTTT

J: TRBJ2-2
size: NA
D: NA
V: TRBV5-1
CDR3: CASSLVTGENTGELFF
DNA: TGCGCCAGCAGCTTGGTAACGGGGGAGAACACCGGGGAGCTGTTTTTT

J: TRBJ2-7
size: NA
D: TRBD1
V: TRBV28
CDR3: CASSQQGIGYEQYF
DNA: TGTGCCAGCAGCCAACAGGGGATAGGCTACGAGCAGTACTTC

J: TRBJ2-7
size: few
D: NA
V: TRBV5-1
CDR3: CASSRESSYEQYF
DNA: TGCGCCAGCAGCCGGGAGAGCTCCTACGAGCAGTACTTC

J: TRBJ2-5
size: NA
D: TRBD2
V: TRBV5-4
CDR3: CASSLGVAGAEKAQYF
DNA: TGTGCCAGCAGCTTGGGGGTAGCGGGGGCGGAGAAGGCCCAGTACTTC

J: TRBJ2-7
size: NA
D: TRBD1
V: TRBV5-4
CDR3: CASSSDRGSYEQYF
DNA: TGTGCCAGCAGCTCGGACAGGGGGTCCTACGAGCAGTACTTC

J: TRBJ2-3
size: NA
D: TRBD2
V: TRBV9
CDR3: CASSEGLAGRDTQYF
DNA: TGTGCCAGCAGCGAGGGACTAGCGGGGAGGGATACGCAGTATTTT

J: TRBJ2-7
size: NA
D: TRBD1
V: TRBV7-2
CDR3: CASSPRRGQGIYEQYF
DNA: TGTGCCAGCAGCCCCCGCCGGGGACAGGGGATTTACGAGCAGTACTTC

J: TRBJ1-4
size: NA
D: NA
V: TRBV27
CDR3: CASSVRRATNEKLFF
DNA: TGTGCCAGCAGTGTGCGACGGGCAACTAATGAAAAACTGTTTTTT

J: TRBJ2-7
size: once
D: TRBD2
V: TRBV4-1
CDR3: CASSRELADSPNEQYF
DNA: TGCGCCAGCAGCCGGGAACTAGCGGACTCCCCGAATGAGCAGTACTTC

J: TRBJ2-3
size: NA
D: TRBD2
V: TRBV5-1
CDR3: CASSPTSGGAIDTQYF
DNA: TGCGCCAGCAGCCCGACTAGCGGGGGGGCGATAGATACGCAGTATTTT

J: TRBJ2-5
size: NA
D: TRBD1
V: TRBV9
CDR3: CASSQSTGTGMTQYF
DNA: TGTGCCAGCAGCCAATCGACCGGGACAGGGATGACCCAGTACTTC

J: TRBJ2-6
size: NA
D: NA
V: TRBV2
CDR3: CASRDNLSGANVLTF
DNA: TGTGCCAGCAGGGACAACCTCTCTGGGGCCAACGTCCTGACTTTC

J: TRBJ2-1
size: NA
D: NA
V: TRBV6-5
CDR3: CASSYTQGNEQFF
DNA: TGTGCCAGCAGTTACACACAGGGTAATGAGCAGTTCTTC

J: TRBJ2-5
size: NA
D: NA
V: TRBV7-6
CDR3: CASSSQETQYF
DNA: TGTGCCAGCAGTTCGCAAGAGACCCAGTACTTC

J: TRBJ1-3
size: NA
D: NA
V: TRBV27
CDR3: CASSSEAKFGNTIYF
DNA: TGTGCCAGCAGTTCCGAGGCTAAATTTGGAAACACCATATATTTT

J: TRBJ2-2
size: once
D: TRBD2
V: TRBV7-7
CDR3: CASGSQAGIGELFF
DNA: TGTGCCAGCGGGTCGCAAGCGGGGATCGGGGAGCTGTTTTTT

J: TRBJ2-7
size: once
D: NA
V: TRBV4-1
CDR3: CASSQDLTDSYEQYF
DNA: TGCGCCAGCAGCCAAGATTTAACTGATTCCTACGAGCAGTACTTC

J: TRBJ2-3
size: NA
D: TRBD2
V: TRBV7-9
CDR3: CSSSSGTSGEVDTQYF
DNA: TGTTCCAGCAGCTCTGGGACTAGCGGAGAAGTCGATACGCAGTATTTT

J: TRBJ2-5
size: few
D: NA
V: TRBV5-8
CDR3: CANLLRTPQETQYF
DNA: TGTGCCAACTTACTTCGGACACCTCAAGAGACCCAGTACTTC

J: TRBJ2-7
size: NA
D: TRBD2
V: TRBV5-6
CDR3: CASQPLAGTYEQYF
DNA: TGTGCCAGCCAGCCTCTAGCGGGGACCTACGAGCAGTACTTC

J: TRBJ1-2
size: NA
D: TRBD1
V: TRBV14
CDR3: CASSQDLGTGGFPLYGYTF
DNA: TGTGCCAGCAGCCAAGACCTCGGGACAGGGGGATTCCCGCTGTATGGCTACACCTTC

J: TRBJ2-1
size: NA
D: NA
V: TRBV4-3
CDR3: CASSQPGLPAEQFF
DNA: TGCGCCAGCAGCCAGCCTGGACTCCCGGCTGAGCAGTTCTTC

J: TRBJ2-2
size: NA
D: TRBD1
V: TRBV7-9
CDR3: CASSYRQGIANTGELFF
DNA: TGTGCCAGCAGCTATCGACAGGGGATCGCGAACACCGGGGAGCTGTTTTTT

J: TRBJ1-2
size: once
D: TRBD1
V: TRBV4-3
CDR3: CASSQDRQGASFNYGYTF
DNA: TGCGCCAGCAGCCAAGATCGGCAGGGGGCATCTTTCAACTATGGCTACACCTTC

J: TRBJ2-7
size: NA
D: TRBD2
V: TRBV28
CDR3: CASSSPTSGGPPYEQYF
DNA: TGTGCCAGCAGTTCACCTACTAGCGGGGGGCCCCCCTACGAGCAGTACTTC

J: TRBJ2-6
size: NA
D: NA
V: TRBV27
CDR3: CASSWTTGFGPGLFSGANVLTF
DNA: TGTGCCAGCAGTTGGACGACCGGTTTTGGACCGGGACTGTTCTCTGGGGCCAACGTCCTGACTTTC

J: TRBJ2-3
size: once
D: TRBD1
V: TRBV6-5
CDR3: CASSYSQGVTDTQYF
DNA: TGTGCCAGCAGTTACTCGCAGGGGGTGACAGATACGCAGTATTTT

J: TRBJ2-7
size: NA
D: NA
V: TRBV6-5
CDR3: CASSYSTAHSYEQYF
DNA: TGTGCCAGCAGTTACTCCACAGCACACTCCTACGAGCAGTACTTC

J: TRBJ1-1
size: few
D: TRBD1
V: TRBV19
CDR3: CASSSVRGATEAFF
DNA: TGTGCCAGTAGCTCGGTCAGGGGGGCGACTGAAGCTTTCTTT

J: TRBJ2-7
size: NA
D: TRBD1
V: TRBV4-2
CDR3: CASSQGRDRVYEQYF
DNA: TGTGCCAGCAGCCAAGGCCGGGACAGGGTCTACGAGCAGTACTTC

J: TRBJ2-7
size: NA
D: TRBD1
V: TRBV4-3
CDR3: CASSPGQGKLNEQYF
DNA: TGCGCCAGCAGCCCAGGACAGGGTAAATTGAACGAGCAGTACTTC

J: TRBJ2-1
size: NA
D: TRBD2
V: TRBV27
CDR3: CASSLLGSGGANEQFF
DNA: TGTGCCAGCAGTTTATTGGGGAGCGGGGGGGCGAATGAGCAGTTCTTC

J: TRBJ2-7
size: NA
D: TRBD2
V: TRBV5-1
CDR3: CASSVTSGTISYEQYF
DNA: TGCGCCAGCAGCGTAACTAGCGGCACCATCTCCTACGAGCAATACTTC

J: TRBJ2-7
size: NA
D: TRBD2
V: TRBV27
CDR3: CASRTLAGGLRAYEQYF
DNA: TGTGCCAGCAGGACACTAGCGGGAGGTCTTAGGGCCTACGAGCAGTACTTC

J: TRBJ1-6
size: NA
D: NA
V: TRBV28
CDR3: CASRRGGASPLHF
DNA: TGTGCCAGCAGGCGGGGCGGAGCCTCACCCCTCCACTTT

J: TRBJ2-6
size: NA
D: NA
V: TRBV5-8
CDR3: CASSLRAGANVLTF
DNA: TGTGCCAGCAGCTTGCGTGCTGGGGCCAACGTCCTGACTTTC

J: TRBJ2-2
size: NA
D: NA
V: TRBV28
CDR3: CASSGEGGTNTGELFF
DNA: TGTGCCAGCAGTGGGGAGGGGGGAACGAACACCGGGGAGCTGTTTTTT

J: TRBJ2-7
size: NA
D: TRBD1
V: TRBV28
CDR3: CASSPHRTGDPLTYEQYF
DNA: TGTGCCAGCAGTCCCCATCGGACAGGCGATCCACTCACCTACGAGCAGTACTTC